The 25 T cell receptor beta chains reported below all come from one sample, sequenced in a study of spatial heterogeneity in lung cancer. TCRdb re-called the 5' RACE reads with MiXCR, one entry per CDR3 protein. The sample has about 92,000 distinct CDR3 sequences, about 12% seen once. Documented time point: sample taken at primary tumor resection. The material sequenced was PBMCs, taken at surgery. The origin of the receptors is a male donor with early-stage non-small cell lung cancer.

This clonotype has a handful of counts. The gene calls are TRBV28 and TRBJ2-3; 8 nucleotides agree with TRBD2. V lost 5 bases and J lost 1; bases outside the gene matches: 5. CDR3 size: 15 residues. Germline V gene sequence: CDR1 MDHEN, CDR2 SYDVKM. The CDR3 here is CASSISGRRTDTQYF. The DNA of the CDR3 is TGTGCCAGCAGTATCAGCGGGAGACGCACAGATACGCAGTATTTT.

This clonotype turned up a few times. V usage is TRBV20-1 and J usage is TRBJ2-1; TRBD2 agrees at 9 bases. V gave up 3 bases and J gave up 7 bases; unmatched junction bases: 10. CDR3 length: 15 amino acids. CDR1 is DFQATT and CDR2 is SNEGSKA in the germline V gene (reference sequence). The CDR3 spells CSASSASGAGNEQFF. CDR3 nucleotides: TGCAGTGCTAGCTCGGCTAGCGGGGCGGGGAATGAGCAGTTCTTC.

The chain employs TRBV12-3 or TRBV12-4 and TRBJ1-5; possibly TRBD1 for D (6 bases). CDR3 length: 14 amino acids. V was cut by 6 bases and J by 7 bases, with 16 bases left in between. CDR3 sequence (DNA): TGTGCCAGCAGGGCAGGGGCGCTAGGGCAGCCCCAGCATTTT. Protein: CASRAGALGQPQHF.

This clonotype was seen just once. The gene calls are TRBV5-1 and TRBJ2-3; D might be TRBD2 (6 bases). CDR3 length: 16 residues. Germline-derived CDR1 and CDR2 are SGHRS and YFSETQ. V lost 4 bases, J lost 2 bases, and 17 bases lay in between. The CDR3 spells CASSPGEYASTDTQYF. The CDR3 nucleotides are TGCGCCAGCAGCCCGGGGGAGTACGCGTCCACAGATACGCAGTATTTT. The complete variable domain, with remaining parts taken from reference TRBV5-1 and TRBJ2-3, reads KAGVTQTPRYLIKTRGQQVTLSCSPISGHRSVSWYQQTPGQGLQFLFEYFSETQRNKGNFPGRFSGRQFSNSRSEMNVSTLELGDSALYLCASSPGEYASTDTQYFGPGTRLTVL.

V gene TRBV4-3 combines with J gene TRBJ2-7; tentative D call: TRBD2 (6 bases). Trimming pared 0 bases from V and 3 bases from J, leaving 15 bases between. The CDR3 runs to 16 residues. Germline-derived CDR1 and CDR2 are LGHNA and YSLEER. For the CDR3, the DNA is TGCGCCAGCAGCCAAGATGCCTCGGGGGAAAGCTACGAGCAGTACTTC. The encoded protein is CASSQDASGESYEQYF.

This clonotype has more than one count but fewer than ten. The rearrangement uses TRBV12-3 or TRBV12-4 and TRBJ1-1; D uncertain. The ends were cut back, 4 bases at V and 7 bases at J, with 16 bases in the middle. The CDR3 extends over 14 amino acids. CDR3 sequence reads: CASSYIVPPGEAFF. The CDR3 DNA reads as TGTGCCAGCAGTTATATCGTCCCACCGGGTGAAGCTTTCTTT.

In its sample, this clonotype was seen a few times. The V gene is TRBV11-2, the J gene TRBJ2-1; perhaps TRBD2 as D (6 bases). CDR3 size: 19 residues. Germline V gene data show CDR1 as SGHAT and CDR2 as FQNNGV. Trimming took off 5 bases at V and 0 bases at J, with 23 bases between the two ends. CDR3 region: CASSRLGLAVLSSYNEQFF. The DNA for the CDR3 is TGTGCCAGCAGCCGCTTGGGACTCGCAGTACTTAGCTCCTACAATGAGCAGTTCTTC.

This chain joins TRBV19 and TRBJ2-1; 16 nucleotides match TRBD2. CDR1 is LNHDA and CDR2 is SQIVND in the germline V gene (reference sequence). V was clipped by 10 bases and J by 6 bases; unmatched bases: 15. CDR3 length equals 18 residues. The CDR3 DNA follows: TGTGCCACCGCGGGGGGACTAGCGGGGGGGCCCCTTATCAATGAGCAGTTCTTC. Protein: CATAGGLAGGPLINEQFF.

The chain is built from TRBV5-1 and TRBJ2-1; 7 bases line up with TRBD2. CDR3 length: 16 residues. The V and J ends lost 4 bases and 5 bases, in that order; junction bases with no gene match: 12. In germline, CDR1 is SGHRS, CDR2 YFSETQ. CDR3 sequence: CASSLGLPVLHNEQFF. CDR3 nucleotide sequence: TGCGCCAGCAGCCTGGGACTACCTGTGCTCCACAATGAGCAGTTCTTC.

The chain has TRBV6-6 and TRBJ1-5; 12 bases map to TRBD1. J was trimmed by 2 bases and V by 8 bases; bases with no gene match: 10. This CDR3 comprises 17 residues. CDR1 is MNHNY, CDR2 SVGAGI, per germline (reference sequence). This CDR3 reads CASGQGTGGWGNQPQHF. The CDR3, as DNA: TGTGCCAGCGGTCAAGGGACAGGGGGCTGGGGCAATCAGCCCCAGCATTTT.

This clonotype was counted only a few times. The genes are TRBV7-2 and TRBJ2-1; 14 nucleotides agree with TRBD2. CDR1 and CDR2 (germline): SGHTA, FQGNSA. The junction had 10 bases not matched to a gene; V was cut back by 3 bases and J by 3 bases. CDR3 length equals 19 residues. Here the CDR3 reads CASSLSGTSGGLRYNEQFF. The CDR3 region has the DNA TGTGCCAGCAGCTTGTCCGGGACTAGCGGGGGCCTTCGCTACAATGAGCAGTTCTTC.

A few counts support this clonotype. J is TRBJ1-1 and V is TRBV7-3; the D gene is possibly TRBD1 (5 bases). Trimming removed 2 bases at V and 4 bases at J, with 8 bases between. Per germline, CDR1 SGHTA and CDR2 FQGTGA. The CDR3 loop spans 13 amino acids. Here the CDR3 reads CASSLAGPTEAFF. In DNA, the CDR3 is TGTGCCAGCAGCTTAGCGGGGCCCACTGAAGCTTTCTTT.

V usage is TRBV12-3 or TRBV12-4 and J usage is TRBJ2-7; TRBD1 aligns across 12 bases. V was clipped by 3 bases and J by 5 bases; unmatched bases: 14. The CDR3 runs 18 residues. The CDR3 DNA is TGTGCCAGCAGTTTGGATGTCCCTCCGGGACAGGGGGCGGACGAGCAGTACTTC. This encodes CASSLDVPPGQGADEQYF.

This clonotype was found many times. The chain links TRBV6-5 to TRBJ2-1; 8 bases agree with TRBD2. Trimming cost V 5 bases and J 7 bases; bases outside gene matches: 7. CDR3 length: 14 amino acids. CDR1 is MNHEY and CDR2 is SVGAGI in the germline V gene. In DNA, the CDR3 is TGTGCCAGCAGTGCGGGGGGTTTCGGGAATGAGCAGTTCTTC. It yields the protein CASSAGGFGNEQFF.

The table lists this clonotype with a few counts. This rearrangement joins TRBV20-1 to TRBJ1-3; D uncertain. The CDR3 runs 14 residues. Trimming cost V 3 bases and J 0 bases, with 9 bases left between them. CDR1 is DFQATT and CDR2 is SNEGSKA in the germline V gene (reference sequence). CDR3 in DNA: TGCAGTGCTAGTATCTCAGCCTCTGGAAACACCATATATTTT. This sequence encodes CSASISASGNTIYF.

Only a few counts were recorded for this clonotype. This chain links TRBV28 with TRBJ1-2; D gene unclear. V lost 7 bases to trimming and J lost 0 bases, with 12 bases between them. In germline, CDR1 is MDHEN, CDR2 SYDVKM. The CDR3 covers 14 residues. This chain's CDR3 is CASNREKTNYGYTF. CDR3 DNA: TGTGCCAGCAATCGGGAGAAGACTAACTATGGCTACACCTTC.

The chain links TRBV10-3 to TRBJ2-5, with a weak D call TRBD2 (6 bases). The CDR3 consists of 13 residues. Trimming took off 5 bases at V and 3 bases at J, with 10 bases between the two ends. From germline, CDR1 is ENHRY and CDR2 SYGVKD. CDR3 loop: CAISLTREETQYF. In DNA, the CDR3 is TGTGCCATCAGTCTGACTAGGGAAGAGACCCAGTACTTC.

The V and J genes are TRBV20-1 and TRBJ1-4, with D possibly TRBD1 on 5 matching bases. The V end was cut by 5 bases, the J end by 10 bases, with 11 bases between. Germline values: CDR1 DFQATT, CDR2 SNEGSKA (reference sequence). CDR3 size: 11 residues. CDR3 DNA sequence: TGCAGTGCTGGTACTGGGGGAAAACTGTTTTTT. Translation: CSAGTGGKLFF.

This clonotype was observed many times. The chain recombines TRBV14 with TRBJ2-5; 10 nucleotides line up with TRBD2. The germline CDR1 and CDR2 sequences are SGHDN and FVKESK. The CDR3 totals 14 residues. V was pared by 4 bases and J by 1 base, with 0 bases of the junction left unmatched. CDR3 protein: CASSRTSGQETQYF. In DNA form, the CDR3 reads TGTGCCAGCAGCCGGACTAGCGGCCAAGAGACCCAGTACTTC.

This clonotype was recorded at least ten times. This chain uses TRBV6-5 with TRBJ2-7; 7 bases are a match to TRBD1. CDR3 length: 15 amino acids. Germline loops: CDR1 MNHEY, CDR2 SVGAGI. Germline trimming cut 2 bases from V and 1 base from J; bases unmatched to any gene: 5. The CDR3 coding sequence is TGTGCCAGCAGTTACACGGACAGGAATTCCTACGAGCAGTACTTC. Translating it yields CASSYTDRNSYEQYF.

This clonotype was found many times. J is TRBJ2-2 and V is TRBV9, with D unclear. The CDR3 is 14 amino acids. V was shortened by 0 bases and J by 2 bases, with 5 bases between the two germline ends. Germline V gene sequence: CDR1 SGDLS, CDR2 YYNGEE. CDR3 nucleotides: TGTGCCAGCAGCGTAGACGCCAACACCGGGGAGCTGTTTTTT. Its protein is CASSVDANTGELFF.

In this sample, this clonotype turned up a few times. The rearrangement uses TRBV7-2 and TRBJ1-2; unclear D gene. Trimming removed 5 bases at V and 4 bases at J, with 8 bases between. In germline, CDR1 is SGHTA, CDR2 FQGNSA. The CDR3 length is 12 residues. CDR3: CASSPDGYGYTF. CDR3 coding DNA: TGTGCCAGCAGCCCGGACGGCTATGGCTACACCTTC. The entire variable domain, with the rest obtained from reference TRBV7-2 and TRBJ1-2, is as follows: GAGVSQSPSNKVTEKGKDVELRCDPISGHTALYWYRQSLGQGLEFLIYFQGNSAPDKSGLPSDRFSAERTGGSVSTLTIQRTQQEDSAVYLCASSPDGYGYTFGSGTRLTVV.

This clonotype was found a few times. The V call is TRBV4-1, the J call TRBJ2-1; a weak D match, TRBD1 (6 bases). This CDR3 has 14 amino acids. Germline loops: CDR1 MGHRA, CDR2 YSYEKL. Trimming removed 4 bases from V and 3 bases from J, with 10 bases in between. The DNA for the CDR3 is TGCGCCAGCAGCCCCGACAGGATCTACAATGAGCAGTTCTTC. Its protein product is CASSPDRIYNEQFF.

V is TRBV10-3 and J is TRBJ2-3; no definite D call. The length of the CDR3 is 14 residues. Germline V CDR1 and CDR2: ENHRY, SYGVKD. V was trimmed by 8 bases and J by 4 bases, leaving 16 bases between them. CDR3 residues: CAIAVSEKADTQYF. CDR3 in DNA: TGTGCCATCGCGGTCTCGGAAAAGGCAGATACGCAGTATTTT.

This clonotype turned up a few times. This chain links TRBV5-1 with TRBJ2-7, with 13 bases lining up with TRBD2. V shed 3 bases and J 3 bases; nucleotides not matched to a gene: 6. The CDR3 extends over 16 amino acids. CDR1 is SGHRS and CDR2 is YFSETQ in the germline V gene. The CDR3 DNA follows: TGCGCCAGCAGCTCGACTAGCGGGGGGCAGGGCTACGAGCAGTACTTC. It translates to CASSSTSGGQGYEQYF.